Sequencing of this TCR beta chain was carried out in a study of tumor and adjacent non-tumor tissue in lung cancer. The CDR3 sequence is 14 residues long. Per germline, CDR1 SGHRS and CDR2 YFSETQ. Three rounds of nested PCR, following a modified ARM-PCR protocol, produced the TCRbeta library. TCRdb re-analysed the multiplex PCR reads in MiXCR, keeping a single row per CDR3 protein. This sample has more than 75,000 distinct CDR3 sequences, with around three quarters found just once. As regards this clonotype: The junction departs from the called germline gene at one end, perhaps through a read error.

No cell sorting was done before RNA was extracted from the tissue. More than 3 cm separated this lung sample from the edge of the tumor. This chain links TRBV5-1 with TRBJ2-3, with a weak D call TRBD2 (6 bases). The origin of this receptor is a man in his 60s with small cell lung cancer. Sequencing used distant non-tumor lung tissue. The CDR3 DNA reads as TGCGCAAGCAACAATAGCGGAGGCACAGATACGCAGTATTTT. Its translation: CASNNSGGTDTQYF.